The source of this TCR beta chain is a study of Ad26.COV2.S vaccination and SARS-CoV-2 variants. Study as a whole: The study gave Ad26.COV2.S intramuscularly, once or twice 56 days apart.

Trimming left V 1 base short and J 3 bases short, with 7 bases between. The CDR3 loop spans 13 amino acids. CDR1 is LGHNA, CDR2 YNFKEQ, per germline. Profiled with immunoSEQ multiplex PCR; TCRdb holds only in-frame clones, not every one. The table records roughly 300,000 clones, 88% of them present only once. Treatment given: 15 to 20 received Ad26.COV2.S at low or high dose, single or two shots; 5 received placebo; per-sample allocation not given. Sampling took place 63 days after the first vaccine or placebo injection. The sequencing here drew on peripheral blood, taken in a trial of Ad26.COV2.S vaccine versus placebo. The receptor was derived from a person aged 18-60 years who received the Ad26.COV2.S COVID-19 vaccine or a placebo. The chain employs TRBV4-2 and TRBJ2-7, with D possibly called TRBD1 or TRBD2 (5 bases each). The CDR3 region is CASSQVGGYEQYF. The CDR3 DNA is TGTGCCAGCAGCCAAGTTGGGGGCTACGAGCAGTACTTC.